Presented here are 9 T cell receptor beta chains from one specimen sequenced in a study of cytomegalovirus exposure and HLA in healthy donors. PCR used 60 Vbeta primers and 13 Jbeta primers. Profiled with immunoSEQ multiplex PCR; TCRdb holds only in-frame clones, not every one. The sample shows around 130,000 clones, 65% to 90% of them seen only once. Sample: PBMCs. The source is a girl aged 2 to 10 in good health and CMV-seronegative.

The rearrangement joins TRBV9 to TRBJ1-3; weak D call: TRBD1 (6 bases). V lost 0 bases, J lost 2 bases, and 9 bases lay in between. The CDR3 is 15 residues long. CDR1 SGDLS and CDR2 YYNGEE come from the germline V gene. The CDR3 nucleotides are TGTGCCAGCAGCGTAGAGGACAGTCCTGGAAACACCATATATTTT. This translates into CASSVEDSPGNTIYF.

This clone is a singleton in its sample. V and J are TRBV7-3 and TRBJ2-1; tentatively, D is TRBD2 (6 bases). The V and J ends lost 2 bases and 1 base respectively, with 18 bases between them. Per the germline V gene, CDR1 is SGHTA and CDR2 is FQGTGA. CDR3 size: 18 residues. As DNA, the CDR3 is TGTGCCAGCAGCTTAGCAATCGGGACCAGCGGGTCCTACAATGAGCAGTTCTTC. Its protein is CASSLAIGTSGSYNEQFF.

The J gene is TRBJ2-5, the V gene TRBV30; 7 bases are a match to TRBD2. The V and J ends lost 1 base and 1 base, in that order; junction bases with no gene match: 3. Per the germline V gene, CDR1 is GTSNPN and CDR2 is SVGIG (reference sequence). The CDR3 extends over 14 amino acids. This chain's CDR3 is CAWSGASGQETQYF. The CDR3 DNA reads as TGTGCCTGGAGTGGGGCTAGCGGCCAAGAGACCCAGTACTTC.

The V and J genes are TRBV28 and TRBJ2-7; no reliable D call. V was shortened by 5 bases and J by 4 bases, with 9 bases between the two germline ends. The length of the CDR3 is 12 residues. Germline-derived CDR1 and CDR2 are MDHEN and SYDVKM. CDR3 nucleotides: TGTGCCAGCAGTCTCCCCGGTTACGAGCAGTACTTC. Encoded protein: CASSLPGYEQYF.

The chain links TRBV9 to TRBJ1-4, with 8 positions matching TRBD1. Per the germline V gene, CDR1 is SGDLS and CDR2 is YYNGEE. The CDR3 loop spans 17 amino acids. V shed 0 bases, J shed 7 bases, and the junction held 11 bases outside the gene matches. CDR3 DNA sequence: TGTGCCAGCAGCGTAGGGGTGGGAGGACAGGGCAGTGAAAAACTGTTTTTT. It translates to CASSVGVGGQGSEKLFF.

The chain recombines TRBV6-5 with TRBJ2-1; maybe TRBD1 (7 bases). The CDR3 loop spans 15 amino acids. Germline CDR1 MNHEY, CDR2 SVGAGI. The V and J ends lost 8 bases and 4 bases respectively, with 18 bases between them. The CDR3 protein is CASEKMTGRYNEQFF. CDR3 bases: TGTGCCAGCGAGAAAATGACAGGGAGGTACAATGAGCAGTTCTTC.

This chain connects TRBV27 to TRBJ2-7; 10 bases fit TRBD2. This CDR3 is built from 16 residues. V shed 7 bases and J 2 bases; nucleotides not matched to a gene: 11. Germline assignment: CDR1 MNHEY and CDR2 SMNVEV (reference sequence). CDR3 in amino acids: CASKTIAGGVAYEQYF. For the CDR3, the DNA is TGTGCCAGCAAAACGATAGCGGGAGGCGTGGCCTACGAGCAGTACTTC.

V and J are TRBV4-2 and TRBJ2-4; D unresolved. The V end lost 0 bases, the J end lost 9 bases, and 9 bases lay between the germline ends. From germline, CDR1 is LGHNA and CDR2 YNFKEQ. The CDR3 runs to 13 residues. CDR3 sequence (DNA): TGTGCCAGCAGCCAAGAGACTGGCTCCATTCAGTACTTC. It yields the protein CASSQETGSIQYF.

The chain is built from TRBV7-2 and TRBJ2-5, with D uncertain. The CDR3 extends over 14 amino acids. V shed 0 bases and J shed 2 bases, with 7 bases lying between them. From germline, CDR1 is SGHTA and CDR2 FQGNSA. The CDR3 nucleotides are TGTGCCAGCAGCTTAGCGTCCCTACAAGAGACCCAGTACTTC. Translating gives CASSLASLQETQYF. Based on the CDR3 plus reference TRBV7-2 and TRBJ2-5, the full variable domain is GAGVSQSPSNKVTEKGKDVELRCDPISGHTALYWYRQSLGQGLEFLIYFQGNSAPDKSGLPSDRFSAERTGGSVSTLTIQRTQQEDSAVYLCASSLASLQETQYFGPGTRLLVL.